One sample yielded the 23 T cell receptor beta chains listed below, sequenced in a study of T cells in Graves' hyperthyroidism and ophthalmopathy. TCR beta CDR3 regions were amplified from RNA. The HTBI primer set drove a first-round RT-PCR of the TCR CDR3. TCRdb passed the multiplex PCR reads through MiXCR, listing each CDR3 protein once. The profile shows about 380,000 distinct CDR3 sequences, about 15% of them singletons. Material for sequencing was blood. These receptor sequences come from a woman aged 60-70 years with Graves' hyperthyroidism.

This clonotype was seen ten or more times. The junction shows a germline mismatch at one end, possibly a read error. CDR3 in DNA: TGCGCCAACAGCTTGGAGCGGAGGACAGATACGCAGTATTTT. Residues: CANSLERRTDTQYF. The chain employs TRBV5-1 and TRBJ2-3; D perhaps matches TRBD2 (5 bases). The V gene's germline CDR1 is SGHRS and CDR2 YFSETQ. The CDR3 is 14 residues long. Supplemented by reference TRBV5-1 and TRBJ2-3, the full variable domain reads KAGVTQTPRYLIKTRGQQVTLSCSPISGHRSVSWYQQTPGQGLQFLFEYFSETQRNKGNFPGRFSGRQFSNSRSEMNVSTLELGDSALYLCANSLERRTDTQYFGPGTRLTVL.

CDR3 sequence reads: CASAPGQGAPGANVLTF. CDR3 nucleotides: TGTGCCAGCGCGCCGGGACAGGGGGCCCCTGGGGCCAACGTCCTGACTTTC. V gene TRBV27 combines with J gene TRBJ2-6, with 12 bases identical to TRBD1. In germline, CDR1 is MNHEY, CDR2 SMNVEV (reference sequence). V dropped 8 bases and J dropped 2; count of bases not matched to a gene: 7. CDR3 length: 17 amino acids.

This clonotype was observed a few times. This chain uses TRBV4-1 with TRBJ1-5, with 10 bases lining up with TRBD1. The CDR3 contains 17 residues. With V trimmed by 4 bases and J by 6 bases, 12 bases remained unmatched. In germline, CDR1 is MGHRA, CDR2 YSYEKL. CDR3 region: CASSPDTGQGLGQPQHF. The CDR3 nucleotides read TGCGCCAGCAGCCCAGATACGGGACAGGGGCTCGGTCAGCCCCAGCATTTT.

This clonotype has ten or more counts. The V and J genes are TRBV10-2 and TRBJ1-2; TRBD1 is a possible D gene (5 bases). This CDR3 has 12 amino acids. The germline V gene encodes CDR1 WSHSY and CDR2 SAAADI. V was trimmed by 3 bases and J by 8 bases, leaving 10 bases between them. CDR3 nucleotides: TGCGCCAGCAGTGAAATCCACAGGGGCTACACCTTC. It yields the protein CASSEIHRGYTF.

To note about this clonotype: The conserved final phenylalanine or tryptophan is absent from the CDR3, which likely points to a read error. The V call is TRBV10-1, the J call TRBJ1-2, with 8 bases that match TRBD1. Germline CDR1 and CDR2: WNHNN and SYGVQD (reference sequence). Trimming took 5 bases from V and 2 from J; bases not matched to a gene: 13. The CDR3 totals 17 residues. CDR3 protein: CASSSAGRTGLNYGYTL. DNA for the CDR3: TGCGCCAGCAGTTCGGCCGGGCGGACAGGGCTAAACTATGGCTACACCCTC.

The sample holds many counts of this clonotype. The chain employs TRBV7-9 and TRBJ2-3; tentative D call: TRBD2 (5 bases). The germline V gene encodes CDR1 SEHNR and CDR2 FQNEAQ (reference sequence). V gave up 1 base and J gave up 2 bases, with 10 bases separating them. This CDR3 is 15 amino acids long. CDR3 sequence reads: CASSLGPSITDTQYF. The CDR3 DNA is TGTGCCAGCAGCTTAGGCCCTAGCATCACAGATACGCAGTATTTT.

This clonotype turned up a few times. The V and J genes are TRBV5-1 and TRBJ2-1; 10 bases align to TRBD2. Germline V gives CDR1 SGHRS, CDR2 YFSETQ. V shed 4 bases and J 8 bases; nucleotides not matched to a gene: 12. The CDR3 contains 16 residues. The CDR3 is CASSAEGAGGLDEQFF. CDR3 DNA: TGCGCCAGCAGCGCCGAGGGAGCGGGAGGGTTGGATGAGCAGTTCTTC.

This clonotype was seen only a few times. As DNA, the CDR3 is TGTGCCAGCAGTTACTTAGGGGACAGTTACGGCTACACCTTC. It is translated as CASSYLGDSYGYTF. The chain couples TRBV6-5 to TRBJ1-2; TRBD1 aligns across 7 bases. After removal of 1 base from V and 8 bases from J, the junction contained 7 bases not matched to a gene. Germline V gene lookup returns CDR1 MNHEY and CDR2 SVGAGI. CDR3 length: 14 residues.

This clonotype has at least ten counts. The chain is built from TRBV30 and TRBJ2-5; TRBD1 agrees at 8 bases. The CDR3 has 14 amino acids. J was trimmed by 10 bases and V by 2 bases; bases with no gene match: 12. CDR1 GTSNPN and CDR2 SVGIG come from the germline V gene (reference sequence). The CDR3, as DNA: TGTGCCTGGAGTCCCTATCAGGGGGCGCTTTTCCAGTACTTC. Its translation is CAWSPYQGALFQYF.

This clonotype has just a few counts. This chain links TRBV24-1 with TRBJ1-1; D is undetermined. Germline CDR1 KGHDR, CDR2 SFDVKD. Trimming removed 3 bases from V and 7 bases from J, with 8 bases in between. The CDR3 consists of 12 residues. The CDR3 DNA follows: TGTGCCACCAGTGATAGGCGGAATGAAGCTTTCTTT. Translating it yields CATSDRRNEAFF.

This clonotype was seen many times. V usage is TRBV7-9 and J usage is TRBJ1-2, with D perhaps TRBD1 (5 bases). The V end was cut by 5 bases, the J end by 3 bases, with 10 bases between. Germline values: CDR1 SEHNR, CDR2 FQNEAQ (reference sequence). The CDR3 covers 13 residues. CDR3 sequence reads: CASSPGTDYGYTF. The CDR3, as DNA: TGTGCCAGCAGCCCAGGGACTGACTATGGCTACACCTTC.

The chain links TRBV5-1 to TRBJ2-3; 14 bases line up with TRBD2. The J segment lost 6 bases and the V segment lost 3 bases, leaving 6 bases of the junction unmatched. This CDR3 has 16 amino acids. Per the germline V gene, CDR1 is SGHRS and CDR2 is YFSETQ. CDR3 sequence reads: CASSSGTSGSMDTQYF. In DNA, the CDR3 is TGCGCCAGCAGCTCCGGGACTAGCGGGAGTATGGATACGCAGTATTTT.

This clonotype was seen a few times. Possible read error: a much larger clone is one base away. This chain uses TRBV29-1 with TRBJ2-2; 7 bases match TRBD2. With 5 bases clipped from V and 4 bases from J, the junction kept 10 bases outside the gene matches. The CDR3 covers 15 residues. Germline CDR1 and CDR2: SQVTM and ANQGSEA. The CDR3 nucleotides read TGCAGCGTTAAAAAGGGCGGGAGAGGCACCGGGGAGCTGTTTTTT. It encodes CSVKKGGRGTGELFF.

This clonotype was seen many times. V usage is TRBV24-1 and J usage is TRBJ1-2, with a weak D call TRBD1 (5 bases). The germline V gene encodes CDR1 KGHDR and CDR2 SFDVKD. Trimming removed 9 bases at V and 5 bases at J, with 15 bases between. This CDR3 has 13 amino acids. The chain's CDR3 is CATGTEGRYGYTF. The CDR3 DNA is TGTGCCACCGGGACCGAAGGGAGATATGGCTACACCTTC.

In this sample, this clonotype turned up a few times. In DNA form, the CDR3 reads TGCGCCAGCAGCTCCAGACAGGCCTACAATGAGCAGTTCTTC. Residues: CASSSRQAYNEQFF. V gene TRBV5-1 combines with J gene TRBJ2-1; D might be TRBD1 (6 bases). Trimming cost V 3 bases and J 2 bases, with 9 bases left between them. Germline V lookup: CDR1 SGHRS, CDR2 YFSETQ. The CDR3 has 14 amino acids. Full variable domain (outside the CDR3, taken from reference TRBV5-1 and TRBJ2-1): KAGVTQTPRYLIKTRGQQVTLSCSPISGHRSVSWYQQTPGQGLQFLFEYFSETQRNKGNFPGRFSGRQFSNSRSEMNVSTLELGDSALYLCASSSRQAYNEQFFGPGTRLTVL.

In DNA, the CDR3 is TGTGCCTGGAGTGCCAGGGCGAACACCGGGGAGCTGTTTTTT. Translated: CAWSARANTGELFF. The chain joins TRBV30 to TRBJ2-2, with D possibly TRBD1 on 5 matching bases. The V end was cut by 1 base, the J end by 0 bases, with 6 bases between. This CDR3 is 14 amino acids long. CDR1 GTSNPN and CDR2 SVGIG come from the germline V gene (reference sequence).

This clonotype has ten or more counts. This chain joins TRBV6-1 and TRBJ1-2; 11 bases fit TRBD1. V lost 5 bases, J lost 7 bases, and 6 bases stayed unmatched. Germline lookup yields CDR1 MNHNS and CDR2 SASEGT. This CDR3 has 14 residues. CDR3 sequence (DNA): TGTGCCAGCAGTAGGGACAGGGGGGGAGGTGGCTACACCTTC. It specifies CASSRDRGGGGYTF.

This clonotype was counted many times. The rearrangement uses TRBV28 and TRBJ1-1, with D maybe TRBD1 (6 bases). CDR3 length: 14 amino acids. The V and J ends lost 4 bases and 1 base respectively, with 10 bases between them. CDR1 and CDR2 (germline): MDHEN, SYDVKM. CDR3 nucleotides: TGTGCCAGCAGTTATATGGACAGGAACACTGAAGCTTTCTTT. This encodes CASSYMDRNTEAFF.

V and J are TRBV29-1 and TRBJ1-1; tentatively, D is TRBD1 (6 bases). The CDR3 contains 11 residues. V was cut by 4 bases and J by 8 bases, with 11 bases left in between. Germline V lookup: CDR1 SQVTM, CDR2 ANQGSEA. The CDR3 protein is CSVGKRGEAFF. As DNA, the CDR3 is TGCAGCGTTGGGAAGAGGGGGGAAGCTTTCTTT.

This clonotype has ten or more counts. CDR3 sequence: CSCRSPGREADTQYF. In DNA form, the CDR3 reads TGCAGTTGCCGCTCTCCGGGACGAGAGGCAGATACGCAGTATTTT. V is TRBV20-1 and J is TRBJ2-3; TRBD1 or TRBD2 may be the D gene (5 bases each). Deletions cut 8 bases from V and 4 bases from J, with 22 bases between. Germline CDR1 and CDR2: DFQATT and SNEGSKA (reference sequence). The CDR3 is made up of 15 amino acids.

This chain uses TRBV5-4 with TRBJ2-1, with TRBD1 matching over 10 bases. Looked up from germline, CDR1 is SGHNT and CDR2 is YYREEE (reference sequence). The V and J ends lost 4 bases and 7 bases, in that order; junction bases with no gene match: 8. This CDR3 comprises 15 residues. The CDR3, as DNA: TGTGCCAGCAGCATTGGGGACAGGGGCTTGAATGAGCAGTTCTTC. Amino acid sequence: CASSIGDRGLNEQFF.

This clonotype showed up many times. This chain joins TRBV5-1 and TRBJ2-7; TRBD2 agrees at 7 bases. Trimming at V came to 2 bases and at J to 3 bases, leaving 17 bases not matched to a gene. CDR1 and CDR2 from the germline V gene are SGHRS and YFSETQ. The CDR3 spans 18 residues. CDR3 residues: CASSFGPLGRGSSYEQYF. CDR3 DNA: TGCGCCAGCAGCTTTGGGCCATTGGGGAGGGGTTCGAGCTACGAGCAGTACTTC.

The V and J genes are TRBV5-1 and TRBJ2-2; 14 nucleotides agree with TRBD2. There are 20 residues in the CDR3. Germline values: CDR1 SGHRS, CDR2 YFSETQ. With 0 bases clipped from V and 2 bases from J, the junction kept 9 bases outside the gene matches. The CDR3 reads CASSLGPGLAGVKNTGELFF. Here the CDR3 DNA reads TGCGCCAGCAGCTTGGGTCCGGGACTAGCGGGAGTAAAAAACACCGGGGAGCTGTTTTTT.